Below, one TCR beta chain is given with its context. Produced via immunoSEQ multiplex PCR; TCRdb's table is partial and in-frame only. This table holds 100,000 to 120,000 clones, approximately 85% found once. This entry comes from a study of T cell responses to AZD1222 COVID-19 vaccine. V gave up 4 bases and J gave up 0 bases; unmatched junction bases: 3. In germline, CDR1 is SGHNT, CDR2 YYREEE (reference sequence). The CDR3 covers 15 residues. The chain uses TRBV5-4 and TRBJ2-2; 7 nucleotides line up with TRBD1. This sample comprised peripheral blood, obtained on day 0 of AZD1222 vaccination. The source is an adult in good health. The CDR3 protein is CASSKGASNTGELFF. The CDR3 DNA is TGTGCCAGCAGCAAGGGGGCGTCGAACACCGGGGAGCTGTTTTTT.